The rows below give T cell receptor beta chains drawn from one sample of a study of blood T cell repertoires in COVID-19. Generated by immunoSEQ multiplex PCR, the TCRdb table keeps only in-frame clones and is missing some. The data contain hundreds of thousands of clones, about 83% of them singletons. Sequenced: peripheral blood. These receptors all stem from a woman aged 45 to 65 with acute or convalescent COVID-19. Each CDR3 is given with its conserved first and last residue. Fields, in order: J gene, V gene, CDR3 protein.

>TRBJ1-6|TRBV28
CASLRTGNNSPLHF
>TRBJ2-1|TRBV5-1
CASSFDRGAYNEQFF
>TRBJ2-7|TRBV28
CASSTPGQAAYEQYF
>TRBJ1-2|TRBV2
CASSTDRGYGYTF
>TRBJ2-3|TRBV5-1
CASAGTGSTDTQYF
>TRBJ1-2|TRBV11-2
CASSTRTGSFGYTF
>TRBJ1-6|TRBV6-4
CASRVGTGVNSPLHF
>TRBJ1-5|TRBV2
CASSMSGDSNQPQHF
>TRBJ1-6|TRBV5-6
CASSLDRGTYYNSPLHF
>TRBJ2-3|TRBV7-9
CASVVGAGLSTDTQYF
>TRBJ2-4|TRBV28
CASRPSELAKNIQYF
>TRBJ1-1|TRBV19
CASSIGYTEAFF
>TRBJ2-3|TRBV5-1
CASSSAGDWDTDTQYF
>TRBJ2-5|TRBV7-9
CASSNDRPLGTQYF
>TRBJ2-1|TRBV2
CASRLNRDSINEQFF
>TRBJ1-6|TRBV27
CASRPSTGANSPLHF
>TRBJ2-7|TRBV5-4
CASSLSSAYEQYF
>TRBJ1-1|TRBV28
CASSPGTGARTEAFF
>TRBJ2-1|TRBV28
CASQSGTSIYNEQFF
>TRBJ1-5|TRBV6-5
CAARVENNQPQHF
>TRBJ2-2|TRBV20-1
CSASWAGSNTGELFF
>TRBJ1-1|TRBV6-1
CASSEDRGRRTEAFF
>TRBJ2-5|TRBV20-1
CSAPSGATQYF
>TRBJ2-1|TRBV6-2/TRBV6-3
CASSRAARLYNEQFF
>TRBJ1-1|TRBV7-8
CASRSGQGGNTEAFF
>TRBJ2-1|TRBV6-6
CASSYSRQGSSNEQFF
>TRBJ2-1|TRBV2
CASKERIYNEQFF
>TRBJ2-5|TRBV28
CASSPGLAGAYQETQYF
>TRBJ2-1|TRBV28
CASSLGPGVQFF
>TRBJ1-5|TRBV6-4
CASSRTGDGNQPQHF
>TRBJ2-1|TRBV24-1
CATSDVLAGDLDEQFF
>TRBJ2-7|TRBV28
CASSLPPGTTYEQYF
>TRBJ2-7|TRBV21-1
CASCKGQDSYEQYF
>TRBJ2-4|TRBV9
CASSVTGAKNIQYF
>TRBJ1-2|TRBV5-4
CASSPTGTGTYGYTF
>TRBJ2-3|TRBV5-1
CATSDRGQADTQYF
>TRBJ1-3|TRBV4-2
CASSPLFGQGGNTIYF
>TRBJ1-5|TRBV6-5
CASKKEGRNQPQHF
>TRBJ2-5|TRBV10-3
CAISGALGLAGGETQYF
>TRBJ1-4|TRBV6-6
CASSRTGKVEKLFF
>TRBJ2-5|TRBV5-1
CASSFSGEETQYF
>TRBJ1-2|TRBV28
CASSLRYRGARGYTF
>TRBJ2-4|TRBV6-2/TRBV6-3
CASSTTGTQKNIQYF
>TRBJ2-7|TRBV7-9
CASSSDKYEQYF
>TRBJ2-5|TRBV3-1/TRBV3-2
CASSQGASSGGAETQYF
>TRBJ2-7|TRBV28
CASRTGTGVREQYF
>TRBJ1-4|TRBV9
CASSETGGGNEKLFF
>TRBJ2-7|TRBV28
CASQYTGQGGYEQYF
>TRBJ1-6|TRBV5-1
CASGWGQGLSPLHF
>TRBJ1-1|TRBV23-1
CASSHPGRRVPEAFF
>TRBJ2-7|TRBV23-1
CASSQSEGYSYEQYF
>TRBJ2-2|TRBV11-2
CASKDRRAGELFF
>TRBJ2-7|TRBV5-1
CASSPSGGREQREQYF